Each of the 5 T cell receptor beta chains below was sequenced from the same sample in a study of monozygotic twins with inflammatory bowel disease. From the 5' RACE reads, TCRdb lists one entry per CDR3 protein and no DNA. The record lists some 450,000 distinct CDR3 sequences, of which the ten most abundant hold 2% to 3%. The material sequenced was blood. The receptors come from a human donor with ulcerative colitis or Crohn's disease, or a healthy co-twin of an affected twin (not recorded which).

The V call is TRBV12-3 or TRBV12-4, the J call TRBJ2-1. CDR3 length: 12 amino acids. The CDR3 sequence is CASSQSSGEQFF.

The chain joins TRBV4-2 to TRBJ1-1; TCRdb's D gene call, TRBD1, goes unchecked for lack of DNA. Per germline, CDR1 LGHNA and CDR2 YNFKEQ. The CDR3 spans 15 residues. The CDR3 loop reads CASSQEQGARTEAFF.

The chain carries TRBV29-1 and TRBJ2-5; with no DNA, the TCRdb D assignment of TRBD1 cannot be verified. CDR1 and CDR2 from the germline V gene are SQVTM and ANQGSEA. The CDR3 runs to 13 residues. The CDR3 loop reads CSADRDLGEAQYF. The full variable domain, its missing parts supplied by reference TRBV29-1 and TRBJ2-5, is SAVISQKPSRDICQRGTSLTIQCQVDSQVTMMFWYRQQPGQSLTLIATANQGSEATYESGFVIDKFPISRPNLTFSTLTVSNMSPEDSSIYLCSADRDLGEAQYFGPGTRLLVL.

J is TRBJ2-1 and V is TRBV7-6; TCRdb's assignment of TRBD1 cannot be checked, as there is no DNA. The CDR3 spans 17 residues. Germline assignment: CDR1 SGHVS and CDR2 FNYEAQ. The CDR3 protein is CASRESPGGVSYNEQFF. Variable domain in full (rest from reference TRBV7-6 and TRBJ2-1): GAGVSQSPRYKVTKRGQDVALRCDPISGHVSLYWYRQALGQGPEFLTYFNYEAQQDKSGLPNDRFSAERPEGSISTLTIQRTEQRDSAMYRCASRESPGGVSYNEQFFGPGTRLTVL.

The rearrangement links TRBV5-6 to TRBJ2-3; absent DNA, TCRdb's TRBD2 call cannot be checked. The CDR3 is made up of 14 amino acids. CDR1 and CDR2 (germline): SGHDT, YYEEEE. The CDR3 loop is CASHPGSGTDTQYF.